This T cell receptor beta chain was sequenced for a study of blood T cells in healthy people across ages. General observations from the study: The fall in TCR beta diversity per million T cells was roughly linear with age. The donors' CMV status was not determined, possibly confounding changes in expanded clonotypes.

About this clonotype itself: Its antigen remains unidentified.

Trimming took 0 bases from V and 2 from J, leaving 11 bases between them. This CDR3 region has 15 residues. CDR1 is SGHRS and CDR2 is YFSETQ in the germline V gene. The people who gave samples were healthy Caucasians from Russia, aged roughly 6 to 100. The authors ran a second PCR of 7 to 11 cycles using a sample-barcoded 5' primer and a J-beta primer mix. Every molecule of cDNA carried a tag from a template-switch adaptor with 12 random nucleotides. TCRdb reprocessed the 5' RACE reads with MiXCR, giving one entry per CDR3 protein. The sample yields some 1.8 million distinct CDR3 sequences, 39% seen once.

This chain links TRBV5-1 with TRBJ2-5; D may be TRBD2 (6 bases). The sequence derives from a human donor in good health. Source material: blood. CDR3 sequence: CASSLGGLIQETQYF. In DNA, the CDR3 is TGCGCCAGCAGCTTGGGGGGACTGATACAAGAGACCCAGTACTTC.